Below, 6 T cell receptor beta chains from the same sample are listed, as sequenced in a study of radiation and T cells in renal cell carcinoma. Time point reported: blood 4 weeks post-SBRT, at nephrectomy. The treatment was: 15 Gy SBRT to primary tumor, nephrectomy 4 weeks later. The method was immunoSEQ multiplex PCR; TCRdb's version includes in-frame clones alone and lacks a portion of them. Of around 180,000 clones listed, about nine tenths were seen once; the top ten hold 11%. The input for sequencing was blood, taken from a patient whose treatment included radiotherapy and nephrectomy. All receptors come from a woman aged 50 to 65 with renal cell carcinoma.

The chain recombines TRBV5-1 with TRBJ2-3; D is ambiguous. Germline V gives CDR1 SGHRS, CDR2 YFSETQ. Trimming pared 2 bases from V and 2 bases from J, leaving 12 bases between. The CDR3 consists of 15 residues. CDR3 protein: CASSFAGPDTDTQYF. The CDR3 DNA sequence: TGCGCCAGCAGCTTCGCCGGTCCTGACACAGATACGCAGTATTTT.

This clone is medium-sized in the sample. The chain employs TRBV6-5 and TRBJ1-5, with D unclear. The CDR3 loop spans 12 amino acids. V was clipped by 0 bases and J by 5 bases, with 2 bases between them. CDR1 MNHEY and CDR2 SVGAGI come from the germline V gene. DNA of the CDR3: TGTGCCAGCAGTTACTCCCATCAGCCCCAGCATTTT. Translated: CASSYSHQPQHF.

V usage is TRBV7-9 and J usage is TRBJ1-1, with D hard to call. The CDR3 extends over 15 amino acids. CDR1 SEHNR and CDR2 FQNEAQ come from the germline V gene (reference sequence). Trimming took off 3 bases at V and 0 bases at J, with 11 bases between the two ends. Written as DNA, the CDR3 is TGTGCCAGCAGCTTGTCCAGCCTCATGAACACTGAAGCTTTCTTT. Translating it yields CASSLSSLMNTEAFF. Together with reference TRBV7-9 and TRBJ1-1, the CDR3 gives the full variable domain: DTGVSQNPRHKITKRGQNVTFRCDPISEHNRLYWYRQTLGQGPEFLTYFQNEAQLEKSRLLSDRFSAERPKGSFSTLEIQRTEQGDSAMYLCASSLSSLMNTEAFFGQGTRLTVV.

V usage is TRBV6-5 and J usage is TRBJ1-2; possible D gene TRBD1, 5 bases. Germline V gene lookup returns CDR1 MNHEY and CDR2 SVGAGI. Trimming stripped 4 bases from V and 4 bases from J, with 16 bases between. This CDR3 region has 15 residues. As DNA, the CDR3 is TGTGCCAGCAGTTCGGGACCATCTCTCCTCTATGGCTACACCTTC. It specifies CASSSGPSLLYGYTF.

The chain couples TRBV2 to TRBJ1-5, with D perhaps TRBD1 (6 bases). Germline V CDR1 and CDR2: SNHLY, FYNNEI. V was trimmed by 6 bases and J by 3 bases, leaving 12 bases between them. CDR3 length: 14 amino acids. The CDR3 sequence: CASSFGGLNQPQHF. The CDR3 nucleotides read TGTGCCAGCAGCTTCGGGGGGCTCAATCAGCCCCAGCATTTT.

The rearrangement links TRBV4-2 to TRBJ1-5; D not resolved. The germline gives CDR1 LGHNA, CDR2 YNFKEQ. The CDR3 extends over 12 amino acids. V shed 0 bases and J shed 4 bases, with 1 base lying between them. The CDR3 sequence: CASSQDNQPQHF. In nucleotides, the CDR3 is TGTGCCAGCAGCCAAGATAATCAGCCCCAGCATTTT.